This T cell receptor beta chain was found in a study of T-cell reconstitution after alpha-beta-depleted transplantation in children. Library preparation (for TCRbeta) was performed with unique molecular identifiers. TCRdb reprocessed the PCR reads via MiXCR and lists one record per CDR3 protein. The data show about 540,000 distinct CDR3 sequences, with roughly 27% seen just once and approximately 39% held by the top ten. The CDR3 is made up of 17 amino acids. Germline V lookup: CDR1 LGHNA, CDR2 YNFKEQ. Unmatched junction bases numbered 14, after V lost 4 bases and J lost 7 bases. The input for sequencing was PBMCs, taken before TCRalphabeta/CD19-depleted stem cell transplant. The TCR was taken from a boy younger than two with Wiskott-Aldrich syndrome, due to receive a stem cell transplant. The rearrangement uses TRBV4-2 and TRBJ2-4, with TRBD1 matching 9 bases. DNA of the CDR3: TGTGCCAGCAGCCCCGGGACAGGGATACACGGTTGGAACATTCAGTACTTC. It encodes CASSPGTGIHGWNIQYF.